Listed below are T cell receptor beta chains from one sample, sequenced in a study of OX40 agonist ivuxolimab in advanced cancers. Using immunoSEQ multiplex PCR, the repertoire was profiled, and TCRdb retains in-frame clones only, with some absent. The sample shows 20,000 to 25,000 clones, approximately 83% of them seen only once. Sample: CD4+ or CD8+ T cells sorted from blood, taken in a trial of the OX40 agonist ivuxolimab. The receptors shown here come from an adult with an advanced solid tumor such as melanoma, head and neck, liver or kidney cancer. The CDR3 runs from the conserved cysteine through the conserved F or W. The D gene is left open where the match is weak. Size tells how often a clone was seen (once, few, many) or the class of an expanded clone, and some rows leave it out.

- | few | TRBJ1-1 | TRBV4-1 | CASSLPDGGTEAFF | TGCGCCAGCAGCCTTCCCGACGGGGGGACTGAAGCTTTCTTT
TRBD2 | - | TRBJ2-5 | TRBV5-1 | CASNDGAGSQETQYF | TGCGCCAGCAACGATGGAGCGGGGAGCCAAGAGACCCAGTACTTC
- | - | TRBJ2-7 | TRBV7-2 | CASSLGVGGYEQYF | TGTGCCAGCAGCTTAGGTGTAGGGGGGTACGAGCAGTACTTC
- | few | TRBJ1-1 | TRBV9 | CASRGFGTEAFF | TGTGCCAGCAGGGGGTTTGGCACTGAAGCTTTCTTT
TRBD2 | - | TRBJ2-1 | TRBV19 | CASSIVLAVTLNEQFF | TGTGCCAGTAGTATAGTACTAGCGGTGACCCTCAATGAGCAGTTCTTC
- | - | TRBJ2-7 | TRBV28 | CASSPLGGAYEQYF | TGTGCCAGCAGTCCTCTGGGCGGGGCCTACGAGCAGTACTTC
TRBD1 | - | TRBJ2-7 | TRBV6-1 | CASDLGQVFSYEQYF | TGTGCCTCCGACCTTGGACAGGTTTTCTCCTACGAGCAGTACTTC
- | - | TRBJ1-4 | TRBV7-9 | CASSSGTIATNEKLFF | TGTGCCAGCAGCTCCGGGACGATCGCAACTAATGAAAAACTGTTTTTT
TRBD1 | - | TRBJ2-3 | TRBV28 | CASSLGDRGPTDTQYF | TGTGCCAGCAGTTTAGGTGACAGGGGACCCACAGATACGCAGTATTTT
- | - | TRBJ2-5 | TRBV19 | CASSPTRPKETQYF | TGTGCCAGTAGTCCCACTAGGCCGAAAGAGACCCAGTACTTC
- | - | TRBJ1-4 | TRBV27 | CASSLSKPGTLFF | TGTGCCAGCAGTTTATCGAAGCCGGGTACGCTGTTTTTT
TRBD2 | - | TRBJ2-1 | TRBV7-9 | CASTLGISGRYSYNEQFF | TGTGCCAGCACCCTGGGGATTAGCGGGAGATACTCCTACAATGAGCAGTTCTTC
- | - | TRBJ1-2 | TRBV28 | CASSSLVNPNYGYTF | TGTGCCAGCAGTTCGCTAGTCAACCCTAACTATGGCTACACCTTC
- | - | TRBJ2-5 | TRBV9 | CASSVGGAAGETQYF | TGTGCCAGCAGCGTTGGGGGGGCAGCTGGGGAGACCCAGTACTTC
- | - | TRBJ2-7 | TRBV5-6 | CASSPGLPTSYEQYF | TGTGCCAGCAGTCCGGGACTGCCGACCTCCTACGAGCAGTACTTC
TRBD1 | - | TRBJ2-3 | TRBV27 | CASSGDSGTQYF | TGTGCCAGCAGTGGGGACAGTGGGACGCAGTATTTT
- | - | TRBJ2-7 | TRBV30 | CAWSWVGQGEQYF | TGTGCCTGGAGTTGGGTCGGGCAGGGCGAGCAGTACTTC
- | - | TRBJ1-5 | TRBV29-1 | CSVWTPHQPQHF | TGCAGCGTTTGGACACCCCATCAGCCCCAGCATTTT
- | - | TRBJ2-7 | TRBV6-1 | CASSEVGGAYEQYF | TGTGCCAGCAGTGAAGTCGGGGGCGCCTACGAGCAGTACTTC
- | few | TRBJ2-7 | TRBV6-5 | CASSPGTGRYEQYF | TGTGCCAGCAGTCCAGGGACGGGGCGCTACGAGCAGTACTTC
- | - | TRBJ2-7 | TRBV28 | CASSLRGLYEQYF | TGTGCCAGCAGTTTACGGGGACTCTACGAGCAGTACTTC
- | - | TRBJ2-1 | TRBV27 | CASSSPPTSFNNEQFF | TGTGCCAGCAGTTCCCCACCGACTAGTTTCAACAATGAGCAGTTCTTC
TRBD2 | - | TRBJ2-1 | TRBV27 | CASSLAANNEQFF | TGTGCCAGCAGTCTAGCGGCCAACAATGAGCAGTTCTTC
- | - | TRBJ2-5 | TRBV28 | CASSPGDQETQYF | TGTGCCAGCAGCCCCGGGGACCAAGAGACCCAGTACTTC
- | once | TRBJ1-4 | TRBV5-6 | CASSWGHNEKLFF | TGTGCCAGCAGCTGGGGACATAATGAAAAACTGTTTTTT
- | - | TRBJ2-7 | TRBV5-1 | CASSLGTVPEQYF | TGCGCCAGCAGCTTGGGGACAGTTCCCGAGCAGTACTTC
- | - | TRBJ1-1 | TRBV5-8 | CASSPQGQGTEAFF | TGTGCCAGCAGCCCTCAGGGTCAGGGCACTGAAGCTTTCTTT
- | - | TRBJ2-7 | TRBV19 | CASSMGLSYEQYF | TGTGCCAGTAGTATGGGTCTATCCTACGAGCAGTACTTC
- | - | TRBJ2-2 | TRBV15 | CATWGGTGELFF | TGTGCCACCTGGGGTGGTACCGGGGAGCTGTTTTTT
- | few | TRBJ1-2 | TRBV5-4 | CASSLVSDYGYTF | TGTGCCAGCAGCTTAGTTTCGGACTATGGCTACACCTTC
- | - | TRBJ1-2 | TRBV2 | CASSEELGGGDGYTF | TGTGCCAGCAGTGAAGAGCTAGGGGGGGGCGATGGCTACACCTTC
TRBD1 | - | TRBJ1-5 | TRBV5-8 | CASSDFTGGWGQPQHF | TGTGCCAGCAGCGACTTCACAGGGGGCTGGGGTCAGCCCCAGCATTTT
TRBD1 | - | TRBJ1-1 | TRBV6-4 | CASRGQGRTEAFF | TGTGCCAGCAGGGGACAGGGAAGGACTGAAGCTTTCTTT
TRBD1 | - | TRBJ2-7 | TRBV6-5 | CASSYGTGTGYEQYF | TGTGCCAGCAGTTACGGGACAGGGACTGGGTACGAGCAGTACTTC
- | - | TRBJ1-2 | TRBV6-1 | CASGVGYGYTF | TGTGCCAGCGGGGTGGGCTATGGCTACACCTTC
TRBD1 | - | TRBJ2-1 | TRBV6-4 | CASSSGTGSFHEQFF | TGTGCCAGCAGTTCCGGGACAGGTAGTTTCCATGAGCAGTTCTTC
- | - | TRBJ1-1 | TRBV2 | CASMNSNTEAFF | TGTGCCAGCATGAACTCGAACACTGAAGCTTTCTTT
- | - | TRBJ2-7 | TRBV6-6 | CASSRDTQQYF | TGTGCCAGCAGCCGAGACACCCAGCAGTACTTC
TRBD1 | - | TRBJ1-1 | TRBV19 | CATRTGGTTEAFF | TGTGCCACCAGGACAGGGGGTACCACTGAAGCTTTCTTT
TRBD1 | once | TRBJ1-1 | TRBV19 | CASSTSAGTGDEAFF | TGTGCCAGTAGTACTTCTGCCGGGACAGGCGATGAAGCTTTCTTT
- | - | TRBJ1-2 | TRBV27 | CASSFPGGYGYTF | TGTGCCAGCAGTTTCCCCGGGGGCTATGGCTACACCTTC
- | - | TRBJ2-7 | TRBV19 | CASSIGGQIYEQYF | TGTGCCAGTAGTATTGGCGGCCAGATCTACGAGCAGTACTTC
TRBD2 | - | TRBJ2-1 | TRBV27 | CASSGASGDSYNEQFF | TGTGCCAGCAGTGGCGCTAGCGGGGATTCCTACAATGAGCAGTTCTTC
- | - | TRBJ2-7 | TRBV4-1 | CASSLGWSSEHSSYEQYF | TGCGCCAGCAGCCTTGGATGGTCTAGCGAACATAGCTCCTACGAGCAGTACTTC
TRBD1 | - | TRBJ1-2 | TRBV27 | CASSLEGTATDGYTF | TGTGCCAGCAGTTTAGAGGGGACAGCAACTGATGGCTACACCTTC
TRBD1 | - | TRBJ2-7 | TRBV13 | CASSPGQGWHEQYF | TGTGCCAGCAGCCCGGGACAGGGTTGGCACGAGCAGTACTTC